Listed below are T cell receptor beta chains from one sample, sequenced in a study of beta chain bispecific antibodies for T cell cancers. No antigen is known for these receptors. Via MiXCR, TCRdb re-called the 5' RACE reads, giving one row per CDR3 protein. The sample consists of about 20,000 distinct CDR3 sequences, over 2% of them appearing once. Sequencing was done on a sample of healthy donor T cells cultured with leukemia cells. The receptors originated from a human donor in good health. Some clones in this sample may be carry-over from other donors' samples. Both conserved end residues are part of each CDR3. The D gene is left open where the match is weak. Not all rows give a size; the values are once, few, many and, for expanded clones, a class.

clone size	V gene	D gene	J gene	CDR3 protein	CDR3 DNA
many	TRBV20-1	TRBD1	TRBJ2-1	CSASGTEDNEQFF	TGCAGTGCTTCCGGGACAGAAGACAATGAGCAGTTCTTC
many	TRBV4-1	-	TRBJ2-1	CASSQINGNEQFF	TGCGCCAGCAGCCAGATTAACGGCAATGAGCAGTTCTTC
-	TRBV7-6	-	TRBJ2-3	CASSPRRQGGADTQYF	TGTGCCAGCAGCCCCCGAAGACAGGGCGGGGCAGATACGCAGTATTTT
many	TRBV7-8	-	TRBJ1-5	CASSLGQSNQPQHF	TGTGCCAGCAGCTTAGGACAGAGCAATCAGCCCCAGCATTTT
many	TRBV24-1	TRBD1	TRBJ2-3	CATNVPGGTGDLDTQYF	TGTGCCACCAACGTACCCGGCGGGACAGGGGATCTAGATACGCAGTATTTT
many	TRBV11-2	-	TRBJ1-2	CASSRRGYTF	TGTGCCAGCAGCCGGCGAGGCTACACCTTC
many	TRBV5-1	TRBD2	TRBJ2-2	CASSQWSGGRNTGELFF	TGCGCCAGCAGCCAGTGGAGCGGGGGAAGGAACACCGGGGAGCTGTTTTTT
-	TRBV29-1	-	TRBJ1-2	CSVAGPGDGHTF	TGCAGCGTTGCCGGGCCAGGGGATGGCCACACCTTC
many	TRBV27	-	TRBJ2-1	CASSPFKIGVSSYNEQFF	TGTGCCAGCAGTCCTTTTAAAATCGGGGTTAGCTCCTACAATGAGCAGTTCTTC
many	TRBV7-8	-	TRBJ2-7	CASSPRASQAYEQYF	TGTGCCAGCAGCCCCCGGGCTAGCCAAGCCTACGAGCAGTACTTC
many	TRBV27	-	TRBJ2-3	CASSLDWGTDTQYF	TGTGCCAGCAGTTTAGATTGGGGGACAGATACGCAGTATTTT
many	TRBV7-9	TRBD2	TRBJ2-1	CASRTGLAEEQFF	TGTGCCAGCAGGACGGGACTAGCGGAGGAGCAGTTCTTC
many	TRBV6-1	-	TRBJ2-5	CATTEVEETQYF	TGTGCCACGACAGAAGTGGAAGAGACCCAGTACTTC
medium-sized	TRBV5-1	-	TRBJ2-1	CASSSHSDSATYNEQFF	TGCGCCAGCAGCTCACACTCCGACAGTGCAACCTACAATGAGCAGTTCTTC
few	TRBV6-2/TRBV6-3	TRBD2	TRBJ2-5	CASSSGTSRETQYF	TGTGCCAGCAGCTCCGGGACTAGCCGGGAGACCCAGTACTTC
few	TRBV27	-	TRBJ1-5	CASSLSAGRNQPQHF	TGTGCCAGCAGTTTAAGTGCCGGTCGCAATCAGCCCCAGCATTTT